A selection of T cell receptor beta chains follows, all from one sample in a study of Ad26.COV2.S vaccination and SARS-CoV-2 variants. Some clones are missing from TCRdb's copy, which holds only in-frame ones; the method was immunoSEQ multiplex PCR. The data show almost 400,000 clones, 70% to 90% seen once. Here the sequenced sample was peripheral blood, taken in a trial of Ad26.COV2.S vaccine versus placebo. The source is a person aged 18-60 years who received the Ad26.COV2.S COVID-19 vaccine or a placebo. The CDR3 runs from the conserved cysteine through the conserved F or W. D genes are given only for firm matches. Size is omitted from some rows. Given values are once, few, many or a class for expanded clones.

J: TRBJ2-1
D: TRBD2
V: TRBV30
size: .
DNA: TGTGCCTGGAGTCCTGGGACTAGCGGTTTATACAATGAGCAGTTCTTC
CDR3: CAWSPGTSGLYNEQFF

J: TRBJ1-1
D: .
V: TRBV10-3
size: .
DNA: TGTGCCATCACCCAAGGGGGCACTGAAGCTTTCTTT
CDR3: CAITQGGTEAFF

J: TRBJ2-1
D: TRBD2
V: TRBV9
size: .
DNA: TGTGCCAGCAGCGACCCTTTGTACCCGGGACTAGCGGGGATAAAACGCAATGAGCAGTTCTTC
CDR3: CASSDPLYPGLAGIKRNEQFF

J: TRBJ2-1
D: .
V: TRBV11-3
size: .
DNA: TGTGCCAGCAGTCAAAACCGATACAATGAGCAGTTCTTC
CDR3: CASSQNRYNEQFF

J: TRBJ2-1
D: .
V: TRBV28
size: .
DNA: TGTGCCAGCAGGGGCAGGGAACACAATGAGCAGTTCTTC
CDR3: CASRGREHNEQFF

J: TRBJ2-7
D: .
V: TRBV19
size: .
DNA: TGTGCCAGTAGTATAGGCCCGACCTACGAGCAGTACTTC
CDR3: CASSIGPTYEQYF

J: TRBJ2-1
D: TRBD2
V: TRBV5-1
size: .
DNA: TGCGCCAGCAGCTTGGCCCTAGCGGGAGCCCCCTACAATGAGCAGTTCTTC
CDR3: CASSLALAGAPYNEQFF

J: TRBJ1-1
D: .
V: TRBV30
size: once
DNA: TGTGCCCGGGAGGGGGACACTGAAGCTTTCTTT
CDR3: CAREGDTEAFF

J: TRBJ2-7
D: .
V: TRBV19
size: once
DNA: TGTGCCAGTAGTATGGGGGCGGGAGTGTCCTACGAGCAGTACTTC
CDR3: CASSMGAGVSYEQYF

J: TRBJ2-7
D: .
V: TRBV28
size: .
DNA: TGTGCCACCAGTCAAGCCGGACATCTTCCCTACGAGCAGTACTTC
CDR3: CATSQAGHLPYEQYF

J: TRBJ2-4
D: .
V: TRBV11-3
size: .
DNA: TGTGCCAGCAGCTTAGTCTTGGGGGGACTAGCCAAAAACATTCAGTACTTC
CDR3: CASSLVLGGLAKNIQYF

J: TRBJ2-3
D: .
V: TRBV19
size: .
DNA: TGTGCCAGTAGTATTTCCTGGAGCACAGATACGCAGTATTTT
CDR3: CASSISWSTDTQYF

J: TRBJ2-7
D: TRBD2
V: TRBV2
size: .
DNA: TGTGCCAGCAGACTAGCGGGAGCAAGCGGCGAGCAGTACTTC
CDR3: CASRLAGASGEQYF

J: TRBJ2-5
D: .
V: TRBV9
size: .
DNA: TGTGCCAGCAGCGTAGAACAGGGTGGCTTTGAGACCCAGTACTTC
CDR3: CASSVEQGGFETQYF

J: TRBJ2-3
D: .
V: TRBV12-3/TRBV12-4
size: once
DNA: TGTGCCAGCAGTAACGGCGGCGCAGATACGCAGTATTTT
CDR3: CASSNGGADTQYF

J: TRBJ2-1
D: TRBD2
V: TRBV29-1
size: few
DNA: TGCAGCGTGAGAGGCCCTAGCGGGAGCCTATTTGAGCAGTTCTTC
CDR3: CSVRGPSGSLFEQFF

J: TRBJ1-3
D: .
V: TRBV12-2
size: .
DNA: TGTGCAAGTCGCTTCACTATGACACGTCACGCCATATATTTT
CDR3: CASRFTMTRHAIYF

J: TRBJ1-1
D: TRBD1
V: TRBV5-1
size: .
DNA: TGCGCCAGCAGCCGTATTCAGGGGGTAAGAGATGGGGCTTTCTTT
CDR3: CASSRIQGVRDGAFF

J: TRBJ2-3
D: .
V: TRBV7-3
size: .
DNA: TGTGCCAGCAGCTCCACAGCACTGAGCACAGATACGCAGTATTTT
CDR3: CASSSTALSTDTQYF

J: TRBJ2-7
D: TRBD2
V: TRBV3-1/TRBV3-2
size: once
DNA: TGTGCCAGCAGCCAGGGACTAGTTAACTACGAGCAGTACTTC
CDR3: CASSQGLVNYEQYF

J: TRBJ2-7
D: .
V: TRBV6-5
size: .
DNA: TGTGCCAGCAGCCGCGGGGACATCTCCTACGAGCAGTACTTC
CDR3: CASSRGDISYEQYF

J: TRBJ2-3
D: .
V: TRBV9
size: .
DNA: TGTGCCAGCAGCGTAATCGGTGGAGATACGCAGTATTTT
CDR3: CASSVIGGDTQYF

J: TRBJ2-1
D: TRBD2
V: TRBV5-1
size: .
DNA: TGCGCCAGCAGCTTGTCGGGTAGCGGGAGTCTCGATGAGCAGTTCTTC
CDR3: CASSLSGSGSLDEQFF

J: TRBJ2-3
D: .
V: TRBV13
size: .
DNA: TGTGCCAGCAGCTCGACAACAGATACGCAGTATTTT
CDR3: CASSSTTDTQYF

J: TRBJ2-1
D: .
V: TRBV30
size: .
DNA: TGTGCCTGGTCCCTCGGGACACCGAACAATGAGCAGTTCTTC
CDR3: CAWSLGTPNNEQFF

J: TRBJ1-6
D: .
V: TRBV30
size: .
DNA: TGTGCCTGGCAAGGGGCCCTTAATTCACCCCTCCACTTT
CDR3: CAWQGALNSPLHF

J: TRBJ2-7
D: .
V: TRBV5-8
size: .
DNA: TGTGCCAGCAGCCCAGGACAAGCCTCCGAGCAGTACTTC
CDR3: CASSPGQASEQYF

J: TRBJ2-3
D: TRBD1
V: TRBV5-1
size: once
DNA: TGCGCCAGCAGCATAGCCGGGACAGGGGCAGCGGATACGCAGTATTTT
CDR3: CASSIAGTGAADTQYF

J: TRBJ2-3
D: TRBD2
V: TRBV7-9
size: .
DNA: TGTGCCAGCAGCTTTCGCCTAGCGGGAGGGCCAGATACGCAGTATTTT
CDR3: CASSFRLAGGPDTQYF

J: TRBJ2-5
D: .
V: TRBV20-1
size: once
DNA: TGCAGTGCCCCGACCCAAGAGACCCAGTACTTC
CDR3: CSAPTQETQYF

J: TRBJ1-1
D: .
V: TRBV19
size: once
DNA: TGTGCCAGTAGTACAGGGGTCGAGACTGAAGCTTTCTTT
CDR3: CASSTGVETEAFF

J: TRBJ1-1
D: .
V: TRBV11-2
size: few
DNA: TGTGCCAGCAGCTACCAGGGGAACACTGAAGCTTTCTTT
CDR3: CASSYQGNTEAFF

J: TRBJ2-7
D: TRBD1
V: TRBV10-2
size: .
DNA: TGCGCCAGCAGTGAAGGGACAGGGTATGGCGAGCAGTACTTC
CDR3: CASSEGTGYGEQYF

J: TRBJ1-2
D: .
V: TRBV27
size: .
DNA: TGTGCCAGCAGTTTGGGAGGCGGGTATGGCTACACCTTC
CDR3: CASSLGGGYGYTF

J: TRBJ2-5
D: .
V: TRBV19
size: .
DNA: TGTGCCAGTAGTATCCGGGACTTAAAGAACCAAGAGACCCAGTACTTC
CDR3: CASSIRDLKNQETQYF

J: TRBJ1-3
D: .
V: TRBV28
size: once
DNA: TGTGCCAGCAGTTTGGGGGGGGCGAAAATCTCTGGAAACACCATATATTTT
CDR3: CASSLGGAKISGNTIYF

J: TRBJ2-5
D: .
V: TRBV20-1
size: .
DNA: TGCAGTGCTAGTGCGGTGGGGGGAGAGTACCAAGAGACCCAGTACTTC
CDR3: CSASAVGGEYQETQYF

J: TRBJ2-7
D: .
V: TRBV30
size: .
DNA: TGTGCCTGGAGTGAGGGGAGCTCCTACGAGCAGTACTTC
CDR3: CAWSEGSSYEQYF